This TCR beta chain was captured by sequencing in a study of blood T cell repertoires in COVID-19. For the study at large: There were acute and convalescent COVID-19 samples, and they came from the United States, Italy and Spain. T cells, B-cell-depleted T cells, or PBMCs provided the cDNA or gDNA that served as material.

With V trimmed by 5 bases and J by 5 bases, 4 bases remained unmatched. Germline values: CDR1 MGHDK, CDR2 SYGVNS. This CDR3 spans 14 amino acids. Using immunoSEQ multiplex PCR, the repertoire was profiled, and TCRdb retains in-frame clones only, with some absent. The repertoire holds roughly 270,000 clones, approximately 86% seen once, with over 8% in the top ten. This sequence joins TRBV25-1 and TRBJ2-2, with 8 positions matching TRBD2. This receptor was identified in a man aged 18-30 years with active or convalescent COVID-19. The sample taken for sequencing was peripheral blood. The CDR3 region is CASSRPGGTGELFF. As DNA, the CDR3 is TGTGCCAGCAGTCGTCCGGGAGGGACCGGGGAGCTGTTTTTT.